Listed below are T cell receptor beta chains from one sample, sequenced in a study of CD8+CD57+ T cells in acquired aplastic anemia. From the reads, TCRdb called clonotypes with MiXCR, one entry per CDR3 protein. The sample carries some 180,000 distinct CDR3 sequences, approximately 48% recorded once. The sample comprised sorted CD4+, CD8+, or CD8+CD57+ T cells (not recorded which) from PBMCs. The receptors were gathered from a human donor with aplastic anemia. Each CDR3 is given with its conserved first and last residue. The D gene is left open where the match is weak. Clone size is shown for a subset of rows, as once, few, many or a class of expanded clone.

NA,TRBJ1-6,TRBV28,many,CASRQVRNSPLHF,TGTGCCAGCAGACAGGTGAGGAATTCACCCCTCCACTTT
NA,TRBJ1-3,TRBV7-8,few,CASSFLSGNTIYF,TGTGCCAGCAGCTTCCTCTCTGGAAACACCATATATTTT
NA,TRBJ2-7,TRBV5-4,NA,CASSLVGRSSSEQYF,TGTGCCAGCAGCTTGGTAGGTAGGAGTTCGAGCGAGCAGTACTTC
NA,TRBJ1-6,TRBV5-1,many,CASSAQGGNSPLHF,TGCGCCAGCAGCGCACAGGGAGGGAACTCACCCCTCCACTTT
TRBD2,TRBJ2-5,TRBV19,many,CASSTSGGGKTQYF,TGTGCCAGTAGTACCAGCGGGGGCGGGAAGACCCAGTACTTC
NA,TRBJ1-2,TRBV29-1,NA,CSVGREGGYTF,TGCAGCGTTGGGCGGGAAGGTGGCTACACCTTC
TRBD1,TRBJ1-1,TRBV20-1,many,CSARVGTGFGTEAFF,TGCAGTGCTAGAGTGGGGACAGGGTTCGGCACTGAAGCTTTCTTT
NA,TRBJ1-2,TRBV10-3,NA,CAISDMAGEYYGYTF,TGTGCCATCAGTGATATGGCAGGAGAGTACTATGGCTACACCTTC
NA,TRBJ2-2,TRBV7-2,few,CASQGPGGGELFF,TGTGCCAGCCAGGGGCCGGGCGGCGGGGAGCTGTTTTTT
NA,TRBJ1-5,TRBV7-6,many,CASSSGARGNQPQHF,TGTGCCAGCAGCTCGGGGGCGCGCGGCAATCAGCCCCAGCATTTT
TRBD1,TRBJ1-2,TRBV2,NA,CASSELGTGYGYTF,TGTGCCAGCAGTGAACTCGGGACAGGGTACGGCTACACCTTC
NA,TRBJ2-7,TRBV2,many,CASSARDEQYF,TGTGCCAGCAGTGCCAGGGACGAGCAGTACTTC
TRBD1,TRBJ2-7,TRBV25-1,few,CASIMDRATYEQYF,TGTGCCAGCATCATGGACAGGGCCACCTACGAGCAGTACTTC
NA,TRBJ1-2,TRBV20-1,NA,CSARHTADINYGYTF,TGCAGTGCTAGACACACCGCGGACATAAACTATGGCTACACCTTC
NA,TRBJ2-7,TRBV6-5,many,CASSYLQGPYEQYF,TGTGCCAGCAGTTACCTCCAGGGACCTTACGAGCAGTACTTC
NA,TRBJ1-4,TRBV6-1,few,CASSEGLGHFYEKLFF,TGTGCCAGCAGTGAAGGTTTGGGACATTTTTATGAAAAACTGTTTTTT